This TCR beta chain was identified during a study of OX40 agonist ivuxolimab in advanced cancers. This clone was observed a handful of times. The data were produced by immunoSEQ multiplex PCR, yet TCRdb's version contains in-frame clones alone and is incomplete. Of about 12,000 clones in the sample, around 81% were seen once. CDR3 size: 14 residues. The V gene lost 8 bases and the J gene lost 5 bases, with 18 bases spanning the gap. The germline CDR1 and CDR2 sequences are SGHTA and FQGTGA. The input for sequencing was CD4+ or CD8+ T cells sorted from blood, taken in a trial of the OX40 agonist ivuxolimab. The receptor was isolated from an adult with an advanced solid tumor such as melanoma, head and neck, liver or kidney cancer. The rearrangement joins TRBV7-3 to TRBJ1-1; D is possibly TRBD1 (6 bases). Here the CDR3 reads CASGSGHRVTEAFF. The CDR3 DNA follows: TGTGCCAGCGGATCGGGACACAGGGTTACTGAAGCTTTCTTT.